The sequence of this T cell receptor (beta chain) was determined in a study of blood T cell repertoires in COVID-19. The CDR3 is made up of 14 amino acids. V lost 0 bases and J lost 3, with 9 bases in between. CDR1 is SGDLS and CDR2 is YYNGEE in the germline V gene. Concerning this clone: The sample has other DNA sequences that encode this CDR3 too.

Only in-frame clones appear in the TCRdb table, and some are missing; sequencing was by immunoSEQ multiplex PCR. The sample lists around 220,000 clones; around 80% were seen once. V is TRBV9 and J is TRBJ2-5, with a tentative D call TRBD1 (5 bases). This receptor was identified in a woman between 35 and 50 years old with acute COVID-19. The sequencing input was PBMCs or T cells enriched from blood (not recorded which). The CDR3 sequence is CASSVAAGKETQYF. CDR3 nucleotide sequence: TGTGCCAGCAGCGTAGCGGCAGGGAAAGAGACCCAGTACTTC. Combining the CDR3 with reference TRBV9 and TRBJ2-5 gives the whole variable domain DSGVTQTPKHLITATGQRVTLRCSPRSGDLSVYWYQQSLDQGLQFLIQYYNGEERAKGNILERFSAQQFPDLHSELNLSSLELGDSALYFCASSVAAGKETQYFGPGTRLLVL.